This T cell receptor beta chain was profiled in a study of blood T cell repertoires in COVID-19. Study information: Sample material is recorded as cDNA or gDNA derived from T cells, B-cell-depleted T cells, or PBMCs.

Authors' data handling: Estimation of nucleated cell counts relied on the amplification of reference gene primers. The repertoire was sequenced with immunoSEQ multiplex PCR; TCRdb's copy has only in-frame clones and lacks some. The V and J calls and clone size were taken over from that table, and D and trimming were inferred from the DNA. The sample lists more than 110,000 clones; more than 70% were seen once. Unmatched junction bases numbered 3, after V lost 3 bases and J lost 14 bases. In germline, CDR1 is LGHDT, CDR2 YNNKEL (reference sequence). The CDR3 sequence is 12 residues long. Adults between roughly 18 and 90 years of age took part from 24 US areas. Cohort allocation depended upon clinical history that participants reported.

The TCR was taken from a middle-aged man with acute COVID-19. Sample: PBMCs or T cells enriched from blood (not recorded which). The rearrangement links TRBV3-1 (or the pseudogene TRBV3-2) to TRBJ1-6; TRBD1 agrees at 8 bases. CDR3: CASSQGQATLHF. In nucleotides, the CDR3 is TGTGCCAGCAGCCAGGGACAGGCTACCCTCCACTTT.